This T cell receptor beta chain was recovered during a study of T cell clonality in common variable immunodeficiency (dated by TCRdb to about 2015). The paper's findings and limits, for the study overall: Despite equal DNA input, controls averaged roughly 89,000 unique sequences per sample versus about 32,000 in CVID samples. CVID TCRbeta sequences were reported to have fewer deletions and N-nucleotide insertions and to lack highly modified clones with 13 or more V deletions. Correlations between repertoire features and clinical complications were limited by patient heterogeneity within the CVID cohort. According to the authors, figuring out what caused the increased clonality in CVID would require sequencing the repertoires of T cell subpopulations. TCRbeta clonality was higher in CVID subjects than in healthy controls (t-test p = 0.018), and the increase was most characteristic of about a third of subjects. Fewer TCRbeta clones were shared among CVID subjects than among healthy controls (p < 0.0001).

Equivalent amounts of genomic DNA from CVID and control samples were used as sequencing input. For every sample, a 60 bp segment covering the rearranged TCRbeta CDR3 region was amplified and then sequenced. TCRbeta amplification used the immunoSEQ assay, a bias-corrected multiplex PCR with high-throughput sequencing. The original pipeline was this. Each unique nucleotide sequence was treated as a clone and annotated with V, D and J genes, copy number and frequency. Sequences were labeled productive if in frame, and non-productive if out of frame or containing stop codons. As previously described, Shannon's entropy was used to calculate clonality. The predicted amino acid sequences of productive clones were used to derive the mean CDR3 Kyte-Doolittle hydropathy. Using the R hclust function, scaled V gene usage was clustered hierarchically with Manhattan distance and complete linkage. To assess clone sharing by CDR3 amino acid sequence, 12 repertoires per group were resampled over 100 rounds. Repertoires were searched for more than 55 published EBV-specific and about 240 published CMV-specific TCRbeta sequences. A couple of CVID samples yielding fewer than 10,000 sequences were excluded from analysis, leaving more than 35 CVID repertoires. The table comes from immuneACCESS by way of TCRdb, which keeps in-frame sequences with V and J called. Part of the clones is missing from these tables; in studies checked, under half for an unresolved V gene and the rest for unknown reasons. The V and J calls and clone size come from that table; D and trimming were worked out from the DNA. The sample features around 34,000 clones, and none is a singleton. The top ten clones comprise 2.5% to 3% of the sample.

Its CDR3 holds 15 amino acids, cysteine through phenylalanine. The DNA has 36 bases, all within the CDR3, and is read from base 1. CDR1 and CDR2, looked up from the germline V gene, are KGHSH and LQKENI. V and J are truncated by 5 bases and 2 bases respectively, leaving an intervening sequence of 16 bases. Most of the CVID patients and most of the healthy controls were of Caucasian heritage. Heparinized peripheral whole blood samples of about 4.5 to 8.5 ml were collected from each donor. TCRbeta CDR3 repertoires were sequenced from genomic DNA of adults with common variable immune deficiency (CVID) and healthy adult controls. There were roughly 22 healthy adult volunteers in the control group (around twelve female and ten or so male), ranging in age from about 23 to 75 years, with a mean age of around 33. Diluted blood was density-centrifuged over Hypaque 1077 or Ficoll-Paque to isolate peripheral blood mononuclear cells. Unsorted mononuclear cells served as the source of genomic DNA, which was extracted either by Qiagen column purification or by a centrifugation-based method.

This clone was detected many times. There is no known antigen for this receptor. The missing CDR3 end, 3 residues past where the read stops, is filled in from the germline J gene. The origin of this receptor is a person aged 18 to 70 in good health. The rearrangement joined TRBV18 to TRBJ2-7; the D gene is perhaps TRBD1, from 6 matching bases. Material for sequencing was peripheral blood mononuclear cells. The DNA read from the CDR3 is TGTGCCAGCTCAGTACAGGGTAGAGTAACCTACGAG. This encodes CASSVQGRVTYE. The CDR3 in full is CASSVQGRVTYEQYF.